The TCR beta chain under discussion was sequenced for a study of shared clonotypes between healthy human individuals. Study-level results: About 5% was the fraction of naive CD4 clonotypes found shared across several donors. A reduction in generation probabilities was seen for non-shared clonotypes relative to those shared by all four donors.

In the original analysis: ImmunoSEQ yielded junction-only sequences lacking quality scores, so filtering differed. The repertoire was sequenced with immunoSEQ multiplex PCR; TCRdb's copy has only in-frame clones and lacks some. Clonal size and the V and J genes are those of that table, whereas D and trimming came from the DNA. The data contain approximately 2,200,000 clones, about 93% of them singletons. Trimming removed 5 bases from V and 4 bases from J; junction bases left unmatched: 11. The length of the CDR3 is 16 residues. Germline values: CDR1 SGHTA, CDR2 FQGTGA. Naive CD8 cells lacked CD45RO and underwent positive selection for CCR7, leaving out terminally differentiated effector memory CD45RA+ cells. A remark on this clone: Its matching antigen is unknown.

The clonotype was recovered from a man between 18 and 29 years old in good health. Some clones in this sample may be carry-over from other donors' samples. This chain uses TRBV7-3 with TRBJ1-5; the match to TRBD1 covers 7 bases. The sequenced sample was naive CD8+ T cells from PBMCs. This CDR3 reads CASSPQGGPLNQPQHF. CDR3 coding DNA: TGTGCCAGCAGCCCGCAGGGGGGACCGCTAAATCAGCCCCAGCATTTT.